The T cell receptor (beta chain) described here comes from a study of human T cells and chemical hapten exposure. TCRdb used MiXCR to reprocess the RACE reads, holding one entry per CDR3 protein. The data contain about 400,000 distinct CDR3 sequences, around 6% of them singletons. The sample's time point: patch test 2, 6 weeks after DPC sensitization. The treatment: therapeutic diphenylcyclopropenone sensitization with weekly scalp DPC. Trimming shortened V by 1 base and J by 7 bases, and 11 bases separated the two germline ends. The CDR3 covers 14 residues. This clonotype was picked up many times. The clonotype comes from a woman under 30 with alopecia areata. Some clones in this sample may be carry-over from other donors' samples. The chain uses TRBV12-3 or TRBV12-4 and TRBJ1-5; D gene uncertain. This material consisted of whole blood, taken in connection with sensitization to the hapten diphenylcyclopropenone (DPC). The DNA for the CDR3 is TGTGCCAGCAGTTTAGGGTGGGGTGAACAGCCCCAGCATTTT. Translated, it gives CASSLGWGEQPQHF.